Presented here are 18 T cell receptor beta chains from one specimen sequenced in a study of glioma-infiltrating T cells after dendritic cell vaccination. Measured with immunoSEQ multiplex PCR; TCRdb has only the in-frame clones, and not every one. This table holds some 100,000 clones, 70% to 80% found once. Here the sequenced sample was blood, taken before dendritic cell vaccination. These receptor sequences come from a human donor with glioblastoma.

This chain connects TRBV7-3 to TRBJ2-1; D perhaps matches TRBD2 (7 bases). The germline V gene has CDR1 SGHTA and CDR2 FQGTGA. The CDR3 runs 15 residues. The V end lost 0 bases, the J end lost 6 bases, and 12 bases lay between the germline ends. DNA for the CDR3: TGTGCCAGCAGCTTAACCGGGGGGCCGGGCAATGAGCAGTTCTTC. Translating it yields CASSLTGGPGNEQFF.

V usage is TRBV5-6 and J usage is TRBJ1-6; the match to TRBD1 covers 7 bases. With 0 bases clipped from V and 6 bases from J, the junction kept 3 bases outside the gene matches. Germline values: CDR1 SGHDT, CDR2 YYEEEE. This CDR3 has 15 amino acids. As DNA, the CDR3 is TGTGCCAGCAGCTTGGTCGACAGGGCTAATTCACCCCTCCACTTT. This translates into CASSLVDRANSPLHF. Drawing the rest from reference TRBV5-6 and TRBJ1-6, the complete variable domain is DAGVTQSPTHLIKTRGQQVTLRCSPKSGHDTVSWYQQALGQGPQFIFQYYEEEERQRGNFPDRFSGHQFPNYSSELNVNALLLGDSALYLCASSLVDRANSPLHFGNGTRLTVT.

The chain couples TRBV19 to TRBJ2-3; 10 bases align to TRBD1. Germline CDR1 LNHDA, CDR2 SQIVND (reference sequence). This CDR3 is built from 15 residues. V lost 5 bases and J lost 3; bases outside the gene matches: 5. The CDR3 reads CASSDRGQGTDTQYF. Written as DNA, the CDR3 is TGTGCCAGTAGTGACAGGGGGCAGGGTACAGATACGCAGTATTTT.

The rearrangement links TRBV20-1 to TRBJ2-7, with no clear D. The CDR3 runs to 10 residues. V was shortened by 6 bases and J by 5 bases, with 8 bases between the two germline ends. Germline CDR1 reads DFQATT; CDR2 reads SNEGSKA (reference sequence). CDR3 residues: CSAQRNEQYF. The DNA of the CDR3 is TGCAGTGCCCAGCGTAACGAGCAGTACTTC.

This chain links TRBV10-2 with TRBJ1-1; 9 positions match TRBD1. With V trimmed by 2 bases and J by 0 bases, 1 base remained unmatched. Germline CDR1 and CDR2: WSHSY and SAAADI. This CDR3 has 15 amino acids. CDR3 in DNA: TGCGCCAGCAGTGAGACAGGGGGCTTGAACACTGAAGCTTTCTTT. Encoded protein: CASSETGGLNTEAFF.

The chain joins TRBV15 to TRBJ1-1; no firm D call. Trimming took 1 base from V and 0 from J, leaving 9 bases between them. The length of the CDR3 is 15 residues. Germline CDR1 reads LNHNV; CDR2 reads YYDKDF (reference sequence). CDR3 in amino acids: CATSRVAGLNTEAFF. The DNA of the CDR3 is TGTGCCACCAGCAGAGTTGCAGGATTGAACACTGAAGCTTTCTTT.

The rearrangement links TRBV7-3 to TRBJ2-7; 9 nucleotides line up with TRBD1. Germline V gene data show CDR1 as SGHTA and CDR2 as FQGTGA. This CDR3 comprises 19 residues. V lost 2 bases, J lost 0 bases, and 14 bases stayed unmatched. The CDR3, as DNA: TGTGCCAGCAGCTTAGACCCACGGGGGGACAGGGAGAGCTCCTACGAGCAGTACTTC. Translated: CASSLDPRGDRESSYEQYF.

The rearrangement uses TRBV11-2 and TRBJ2-3, with D possibly TRBD2 on 6 matching bases. Germline V gene sequence: CDR1 SGHAT, CDR2 FQNNGV. V was shortened by 6 bases and J by 6 bases, with 22 bases between the two germline ends. The CDR3 contains 16 residues. CDR3 in amino acids: CASRSGTRILRDTQYF. CDR3 in DNA: TGTGCCAGCAGGTCCGGGACTCGGATTCTGCGGGATACGCAGTATTTT.

This clone has a handful of counts. CDR3 nucleotide sequence: TGTGCCAGCAGCCCAGATACAGGGTATCACACTGAAGCTTTCTTT. It is translated as CASSPDTGYHTEAFF. V and J are TRBV5-4 and TRBJ1-1; D perhaps matches TRBD1 (6 bases). V was clipped by 4 bases and J by 3 bases, with 16 bases between them. Per the germline V gene, CDR1 is SGHNT and CDR2 is YYREEE (reference sequence). The CDR3 runs to 15 residues. Variable domain in full (rest from reference TRBV5-4 and TRBJ1-1): ETGVTQSPTHLIKTRGQQVTLRCSSQSGHNTVSWYQQALGQGPQFIFQYYREEENGRGNFPPRFSGLQFPNYSSELNVNALELDDSALYLCASSPDTGYHTEAFFGQGTRLTVV.

The V call is TRBV30, the J call TRBJ1-2; TRBD1 is a possible D gene (5 bases). Between the trimmed V and J ends, which lost 1 base and 5 bases, there was a span of 14 bases. This CDR3 has 14 amino acids. Germline lookup yields CDR1 GTSNPN and CDR2 SVGIG (reference sequence). CDR3 sequence (DNA): TGTGCCTGGAGTGGGGCGGGGGTAGTATATGGCTACACCTTC. It specifies CAWSGAGVVYGYTF.

This chain connects TRBV30 to TRBJ2-1; 8 nucleotides line up with TRBD2. Germline V lookup: CDR1 GTSNPN, CDR2 SVGIG (reference sequence). J gave up 1 base and V 3 bases, and 11 bases lay outside the gene matches. CDR3 length: 17 residues. Here the CDR3 DNA reads TGTGCCTGGAGACCTCTAAGGGAGCGGGGGTCCTACAATGAGCAGTTCTTC. Protein: CAWRPLRERGSYNEQFF.

The rearrangement uses TRBV6-6 and TRBJ2-1; 7 bases map to TRBD2. Germline V gene data show CDR1 as MNHNY and CDR2 as SVGAGI (reference sequence). CDR3 length: 15 amino acids. V trimming: 5 bases; J trimming: 6 bases; junction bases outside the gene matches: 10. CDR3 amino acids: CASSVRTRYSNEQFF. DNA of the CDR3: TGTGCCAGCAGTGTCCGGACTAGATATAGCAATGAGCAGTTCTTC.

The gene calls are TRBV18 and TRBJ1-1; possible D gene TRBD1, 5 bases. The CDR3 is made up of 12 amino acids. CDR1 is KGHSH, CDR2 LQKENI, per germline. Trimming took off 4 bases at V and 6 bases at J, with 9 bases between the two ends. CDR3 in amino acids: CASSREGSEAFF. The CDR3, as DNA: TGTGCCAGCTCACGGGAGGGGTCTGAAGCTTTCTTT.

This clone has only one observation. In DNA form, the CDR3 reads TGTGCCAGCAGTGACCCTAGGGGCTACGAGCAGTACTTC. Protein sequence: CASSDPRGYEQYF. V usage is TRBV2 and J usage is TRBJ2-7; possible D gene TRBD1, 5 bases. The ends were cut back, 3 bases at V and 3 bases at J, with 9 bases in the middle. Germline CDR1 reads SNHLY; CDR2 reads FYNNEI. This CDR3 region has 13 residues.

The V call is TRBV5-4, the J call TRBJ2-7; the match to TRBD2 covers 10 bases. Germline V gene sequence: CDR1 SGHNT, CDR2 YYREEE (reference sequence). The CDR3 has 17 residues. J lost 2 bases, V lost 0 bases, and 8 bases had no gene match. CDR3 loop: CASSLERGGSGPYEQYF. The CDR3 DNA reads as TGTGCCAGCAGCTTGGAGCGGGGGGGCTCGGGCCCCTACGAGCAGTACTTC.

The CDR3 nucleotides are TGTGCCAGCAGCTTGGTGGACAGGGGGCCATATGGCTACACCTTC. Its protein product is CASSLVDRGPYGYTF. The gene calls are TRBV5-6 and TRBJ1-2; the match to TRBD1 covers 11 bases. Germline CDR1 is SGHDT and CDR2 is YYEEEE. Germline trimming cut 0 bases from V and 5 bases from J; bases unmatched to any gene: 3. CDR3 length equals 15 residues.

This clone came up a few times. V usage is TRBV5-4 and J usage is TRBJ2-4; D possibly corresponds to TRBD2 (6 bases). The CDR3 loop spans 15 amino acids. Germline V gene data show CDR1 as SGHNT and CDR2 as YYREEE (reference sequence). V was pared by 3 bases and J by 5 bases, with 15 bases between. CDR3 region: CASSSRLENENIQYF. The CDR3 DNA is TGTGCCAGCAGCTCACGACTAGAGAATGAAAACATTCAGTACTTC.

V gene TRBV4-1 combines with J gene TRBJ2-1; TRBD2 is a possible D gene (6 bases). The germline gives CDR1 MGHRA, CDR2 YSYEKL. V gave up 8 bases and J gave up 11 bases, with 13 bases separating them. The CDR3 contains 11 residues. CDR3 in amino acids: CASGLGTQQFF. The CDR3 nucleotides read TGCGCCAGCGGTTTGGGGACTCAGCAGTTCTTC.